The 9 T cell receptor beta chains in this list originate from one sample, sequenced in a study of early T cells in non-severe SARS-CoV-2 infection. Each CDR3 protein gets one entry after TCRdb re-called the 5' RACE reads with MiXCR. Among 27,000 or so distinct CDR3 sequences listed, over 2.5% were seen once. Sequencing was carried out using whole blood. Every receptor here comes from an adult who was a healthcare worker with PCR-confirmed SARS-CoV-2 infection or an uninfected control (not recorded which).

This clonotype came up many times. V gene TRBV6-6 combines with J gene TRBJ1-1, with D hard to call. V was trimmed by 4 bases and J by 3 bases, leaving 12 bases between them. The CDR3 length is 14 residues. Germline CDR1 MNHNY, CDR2 SVGAGI (reference sequence). CDR3 sequence: CASSFDPGDTEAFF. The DNA of the CDR3 is TGTGCCAGCAGTTTCGACCCTGGTGACACTGAAGCTTTCTTT.

There are many counts of this clonotype. The chain carries TRBV7-7 and TRBJ2-2; 8 nucleotides align to TRBD2. Germline-derived CDR1 and CDR2 are SSHAT and FNYEAQ (reference sequence). This CDR3 has 15 amino acids. V was clipped by 3 bases and J by 6 bases; unmatched bases: 6. CDR3 sequence: CASSFTSGSPGELFF. Here the CDR3 DNA reads TGTGCCAGCAGCTTCACTAGCGGCAGTCCCGGGGAGCTGTTTTTT.

The sample holds many counts of this clonotype. The chain combines TRBV30 with TRBJ1-5, with a tentative D call TRBD1 (6 bases). The V and J ends lost 0 bases and 9 bases respectively, with 9 bases between them. CDR1 is GTSNPN, CDR2 SVGIG, per germline (reference sequence). The CDR3 spans 12 residues. The DNA for the CDR3 is TGTGCCTGGAGTGTACTAGGGGGGCCCCAGCATTTT. It codes for CAWSVLGGPQHF.

This chain uses TRBV5-4 with TRBJ2-1; no definite D call. CDR1 is SGHNT and CDR2 is YYREEE in the germline V gene (reference sequence). V lost 1 base, J lost 10 bases, and 6 bases lay in between. The CDR3 is 11 residues long. The CDR3 DNA is TGTGCCAGCAGCTTGCGAGAGGAGCAGTTCTTC. Translation: CASSLREEQFF.

The chain joins TRBV7-9 to TRBJ2-3; D is possibly TRBD2 (6 bases). CDR1 is SEHNR, CDR2 FQNEAQ, per germline (reference sequence). CDR3 length: 16 amino acids. V lost 4 bases and J lost 7, with 21 bases in between. CDR3 region: CASSSQAGGDQNTQYF. The CDR3 DNA reads TGTGCCAGCAGCTCCCAGGCCGGCGGGGACCAAAATACGCAGTATTTT.

About this clonotype: One end of the junction varies from germline; a read error may be responsible. The V gene is TRBV3-1, the J gene TRBJ2-5, with 12 positions matching TRBD2. Germline CDR1 reads LGHDT; CDR2 reads YNNKEL (reference sequence). CDR3 length: 17 amino acids. The CDR3 loop reads CASIQGWTSGAQETQYF. The CDR3 DNA sequence: TGTGCCAGCATCCAAGGCTGGACTAGCGGGGCGCAAGAGACCCAGTACTTC.

The sample holds many counts of this clonotype. The rearrangement joins TRBV19 to TRBJ1-5; a possible D gene is TRBD1 (5 bases). This CDR3 is 15 amino acids long. V lost 4 bases and J 0 bases, leaving 10 bases between the germline ends. Germline V gene data show CDR1 as LNHDA and CDR2 as SQIVND (reference sequence). The CDR3 spells CASSNEGYSNQPQHF. CDR3 in DNA: TGTGCCAGTAGTAATGAGGGGTATAGCAATCAGCCCCAGCATTTT.

This clonotype was seen at least ten times. The chain links TRBV30 to TRBJ2-2; no clear D. Germline V gene lookup returns CDR1 GTSNPN and CDR2 SVGIG (reference sequence). The CDR3 extends over 13 amino acids. The germline V and J ends were trimmed by 0 bases and 6 bases, with 8 bases remaining between them. CDR3 loop: CAWSVLMAGELFF. DNA for the CDR3: TGTGCCTGGAGTGTATTAATGGCCGGGGAGCTGTTTTTT.

At least ten counts were recorded for this clonotype. The rearrangement links TRBV24-1 to TRBJ1-5; D gene uncertain. Trimming pared 3 bases from V and 0 bases from J, leaving 8 bases between. The germline gives CDR1 KGHDR, CDR2 SFDVKD. This CDR3 region has 15 residues. The chain's CDR3 is CATSDHGSSNQPQHF. The DNA of the CDR3 is TGTGCCACCAGTGATCACGGGAGTAGCAATCAGCCCCAGCATTTT.